Reported below is one T cell receptor beta chain. This sample was included in a study of shared clonotypes between healthy human individuals. Generated by immunoSEQ multiplex PCR, the TCRdb table keeps only in-frame clones and is missing some. The sample has more than 550,000 clones, 90% seen once; the top ten hold about a third. The sequencing sample was made of memory CD8+ T cells from PBMCs. Subset in this sample: CD45RO+ cells pooled with CCR7-negative TemRA cells. The TCR comes from a young man in good health. Some clones in this sample may be carry-over from other donors' samples.

This CDR3 reads CASSLPAIDGSGNTIYF. In DNA form, the CDR3 reads TGTGCCAGCAGCTTACCCGCGATCGATGGCTCTGGAAACACCATATATTTT. The chain recombines TRBV7-9 with TRBJ1-3; D not certain. The CDR3 sequence is 17 residues long. The V and J ends lost 2 bases and 0 bases respectively, with 14 bases between them. Germline values: CDR1 SEHNR, CDR2 FQNEAQ (reference sequence).